This T cell receptor beta chain was sequenced for a study of glioma-infiltrating T cells after dendritic cell vaccination. For the study at large: Dendritic cells derived from monocytes and pulsed with autologous tumor lysate formed the vaccine. At biweekly intervals, patients got three intradermal dendritic cell vaccine injections.

Repertoires were generated with immunoSEQ multiplex PCR, while TCRdb's copy carries only in-frame clones and drops some. The data contain roughly 96,000 clones, over 60% of them seen just once; the ten biggest clones take up nearly 6%. Germline CDR1 MNHEY, CDR2 SMNVEV (reference sequence). This CDR3 contains 17 residues. V lost 4 bases and J lost 0; bases outside the gene matches: 5. Specimen: blood, collected before dendritic cell vaccination. The receptor was derived from a human donor with glioblastoma. This chain joins TRBV27 and TRBJ2-7; 14 nucleotides match TRBD2. The CDR3 region is CASSSGLAGGHSYEQYF. In DNA, the CDR3 is TGTGCCAGCAGTTCAGGACTAGCGGGGGGCCACTCCTACGAGCAGTACTTC.